These T cell receptor beta chains were read from a single sample in a study of blood T cell repertoires in COVID-19. TCRdb keeps only in-frame clones here, not all; method: immunoSEQ multiplex PCR. The sample shows over 25,000 clones, nearly 90% of them seen only once. Sequencing input: peripheral blood. All receptors come from a woman aged 60 to 75 with active COVID-19. The CDR3 runs from the conserved cysteine through the conserved F or W. A D gene is named only where the DNA matches it firmly. Clone size is shown for a subset of rows, as once, few, many or a class of expanded clone.

size: -
J: TRBJ1-6
V: TRBV30
D: TRBD1
DNA: TGTGCCTGCCCCCCCGTTAGGGGGCCTGATTCACCCCTCCACTTT
CDR3: CACPPVRGPDSPLHF

size: -
J: TRBJ2-1
V: TRBV19
D: TRBD1
DNA: TGTGCCAGTAGCTGGACAGGGTCCGCTGAGCAGTTCTTC
CDR3: CASSWTGSAEQFF

size: -
J: TRBJ1-5
V: TRBV12-3/TRBV12-4
D: -
DNA: TGTGCTTCAGGAAAGGGCCCGGGGCAGCCCCAGCATTTT
CDR3: CASGKGPGQPQHF

size: -
J: TRBJ2-1
V: TRBV2
D: -
DNA: TGTGCCAGCAGGGGCGGGTTCTACAATGAGCAGTTCTTC
CDR3: CASRGGFYNEQFF

size: -
J: TRBJ2-7
V: TRBV5-1
D: TRBD1
DNA: TGCGCCAGCAGCTTGACAGGGGGCGCCACCTACGAGCAGTACTTC
CDR3: CASSLTGGATYEQYF

size: -
J: TRBJ2-7
V: TRBV5-1
D: -
DNA: TGCGCCAGCAGCTCCGGGACTCCCTACGAGCAGTACTTC
CDR3: CASSSGTPYEQYF

size: -
J: TRBJ2-1
V: TRBV28
D: -
DNA: TGTGCCAGCCAGCCCCCCCGACTCCTCAATGAGCAGTTCTTC
CDR3: CASQPPRLLNEQFF

size: once
J: TRBJ2-4
V: TRBV19
D: TRBD1
DNA: TGTGCCAGTAGTATAGGGGGCAGGGGGTTGGAGAAAAACATTCAGTACTTC
CDR3: CASSIGGRGLEKNIQYF

size: -
J: TRBJ2-5
V: TRBV4-2
D: TRBD2
DNA: TGTGCCAGCAGCCCCAACCCCGCGGGAGGGACCCGGGCGGGGTACCAAGAGACCCAGTACTTC
CDR3: CASSPNPAGGTRAGYQETQYF

size: -
J: TRBJ2-7
V: TRBV7-2
D: -
DNA: TGTGCCAGCAGCTTAGAGCCTTACTACGAGCAGTACTTC
CDR3: CASSLEPYYEQYF

size: -
J: TRBJ2-5
V: TRBV24-1
D: -
DNA: TGTGCCACCAGTGATCGAACGCCTTCTTTAGAGGGTGTAGGTGAGACCCAGTACTTC
CDR3: CATSDRTPSLEGVGETQYF

size: -
J: TRBJ2-1
V: TRBV5-1
D: TRBD1
DNA: TGCGCCAGCAGCGTTTTTCGGACAGGGTCATTATATGATGAGCAGTTCTTC
CDR3: CASSVFRTGSLYDEQFF

size: -
J: TRBJ1-2
V: TRBV5-6
D: TRBD1
DNA: TGTGCCAGCAGCTGGGACAGGGCCACCGGCTACACCTTC
CDR3: CASSWDRATGYTF

size: -
J: TRBJ2-7
V: TRBV21-1
D: -
DNA: TGTGCCAGCAGCGCCCCCGGGACAGGGCGCTACGAGCAGTACTTC
CDR3: CASSAPGTGRYEQYF

size: -
J: TRBJ2-2
V: TRBV19
D: TRBD1
DNA: TGTGCCAGTGCCAGGGGGCAGAACACCGGGGAGCTGTTTTTT
CDR3: CASARGQNTGELFF

size: -
J: TRBJ2-7
V: TRBV27
D: -
DNA: TGTGCCAGCAGGCCCATCGACGGGATTTTGGAGCAGTACTTC
CDR3: CASRPIDGILEQYF

size: -
J: TRBJ1-5
V: TRBV9
D: -
DNA: TGTGCCAGCAGCGTAGGGACAGAGAATCAGCCCCAGCATTTT
CDR3: CASSVGTENQPQHF

size: -
J: TRBJ2-1
V: TRBV4-1
D: -
DNA: TGCGCCAGCAGCCAAGAGTCCAGCAGGTCCTACAATGAGCAGTTCTTC
CDR3: CASSQESSRSYNEQFF

size: -
J: TRBJ2-2
V: TRBV7-7
D: TRBD2
DNA: TGTGCCAGCAGCTCGACGCGGGAGGGCCGACCCACCGGGGAGCTGTTTTTT
CDR3: CASSSTREGRPTGELFF

size: -
J: TRBJ2-3
V: TRBV18
D: -
DNA: TGTGCCAGCTCACCTACGGGACTCAGCACAGATACGCAGTATTTT
CDR3: CASSPTGLSTDTQYF

size: -
J: TRBJ2-3
V: TRBV9
D: -
DNA: TGTGCCAGCAGCCCACGGACTGCCGGCACAGATACGCAGTATTTT
CDR3: CASSPRTAGTDTQYF

size: -
J: TRBJ2-5
V: TRBV24-1
D: TRBD1
DNA: TGTGCCACCAGTGATATCAGGGACAGGGTCGGCGAGACCCAGTACTTC
CDR3: CATSDIRDRVGETQYF

size: -
J: TRBJ2-3
V: TRBV2
D: -
DNA: TGTGCCAGCAGCGAACAGATGGCGGCCGATACGCAGTATTTT
CDR3: CASSEQMAADTQYF

size: -
J: TRBJ2-1
V: TRBV9
D: TRBD2
DNA: TGTGCCAGCAGCGTAGTGGCTAGCGGGGACAATGAGCAGTTCTTC
CDR3: CASSVVASGDNEQFF

size: few
J: TRBJ2-7
V: TRBV29-1
D: TRBD1
DNA: TGCAGCGCGGGAGGACAGGGGGACTACTACGAGCAGTACTTC
CDR3: CSAGGQGDYYEQYF

size: -
J: TRBJ2-1
V: TRBV4-1
D: -
DNA: TGCGCCAGCACCAGTTTAGGCGGCACTGAGCAGTTCTTC
CDR3: CASTSLGGTEQFF

size: -
J: TRBJ2-1
V: TRBV28
D: TRBD2
DNA: TGTGCCAGCTTATCCCCGGCTAGCGGGGGGGCGGGTGAGCAGTTCTTC
CDR3: CASLSPASGGAGEQFF

size: -
J: TRBJ2-3
V: TRBV25-1
D: -
DNA: TGTGCCAGCAGTGCCCAGAGGACAGGCACAGATACGCAGTATTTT
CDR3: CASSAQRTGTDTQYF

size: -
J: TRBJ2-3
V: TRBV3-1/TRBV3-2
D: -
DNA: TGTGCCAGACCTCTAGCGACCCGCACAGATACGCAGTATTTT
CDR3: CARPLATRTDTQYF

size: -
J: TRBJ1-4
V: TRBV19
D: -
DNA: TGTGCCAGTACCCAGACAACTCCTAATGAAAAACTGTTTTTT
CDR3: CASTQTTPNEKLFF

size: -
J: TRBJ2-5
V: TRBV5-4
D: -
DNA: TGTGCCAGCAGCCCGGGGCAGGAGGGGACCCAGTACTTC
CDR3: CASSPGQEGTQYF

size: -
J: TRBJ1-5
V: TRBV15
D: -
DNA: TGTGCCACCAGCAGAGATCCGGGGGGTAACAATCAGCCCCAGCATTTT
CDR3: CATSRDPGGNNQPQHF

size: -
J: TRBJ2-7
V: TRBV28
D: -
DNA: TGTGCCAGCTGGAAGCGTGCGGGCTACGAGCAGTACTTC
CDR3: CASWKRAGYEQYF

size: -
J: TRBJ2-3
V: TRBV9
D: -
DNA: TGTGCCAGCAGCGTGGGATCGGGAGTGCCAGATACGCAGTATTTT
CDR3: CASSVGSGVPDTQYF

size: -
J: TRBJ2-3
V: TRBV7-9
D: TRBD2
DNA: TGTGCCAGCAGTAACCCTAGCGGGAGAGGTTCAGATACGCAGTATTTT
CDR3: CASSNPSGRGSDTQYF

size: -
J: TRBJ2-5
V: TRBV10-2
D: TRBD2
DNA: TGCGCCAGCATCCCGAACTCGGGAGGGGCACAAGAGACCCAGTACTTC
CDR3: CASIPNSGGAQETQYF

size: -
J: TRBJ1-5
V: TRBV24-1
D: -
DNA: TGTGCCACCAGTTTGTCCCAAAGCAATCAGCCCCAGCATTTT
CDR3: CATSLSQSNQPQHF